The 17 T cell receptor beta chains given below trace back to one sample, sequenced in a study of cytomegalovirus exposure and HLA in healthy donors. TCRdb's table, derived via immunoSEQ multiplex PCR, lists solely in-frame clones and lacks some. The sample holds about 200,000 clones, 84% seen once. The sequenced material came from PBMCs. Receptor source: a woman aged 25 to 39 in good health and CMV-seropositive.

This rearrangement joins TRBV15 to TRBJ2-3; TRBD2 might be the D (6 bases). CDR3 length: 14 amino acids. Germline V lookup: CDR1 LNHNV, CDR2 YYDKDF (reference sequence). Trimming removed 1 base at V and 3 bases at J, with 8 bases between. CDR3 sequence (DNA): TGTGCCACCAGCAGAGTCGGGGGAACAGATACGCAGTATTTT. Translated, it gives CATSRVGGTDTQYF.

The J gene is TRBJ2-7, the V gene TRBV30; the D gene is possibly TRBD2 (6 bases). The CDR3 sequence is 12 residues long. CDR1 GTSNPN and CDR2 SVGIG come from the germline V gene (reference sequence). V dropped 3 bases and J dropped 4 bases, with 10 bases sitting between them. CDR3 in amino acids: CAWSPREYEQYF. The CDR3 DNA is TGTGCCTGGAGCCCCCGGGAGTACGAGCAGTACTTC.

V usage is TRBV5-1 and J usage is TRBJ1-1; 7 bases are shared with TRBD1. Looked up from germline, CDR1 is SGHRS and CDR2 is YFSETQ. Germline trimming cut 5 bases from V and 3 bases from J; bases unmatched to any gene: 19. CDR3 length: 18 amino acids. The CDR3 nucleotides are TGCGCCAGCAGTCGGTTGCCGACAGGGTCGGAGACGTACACTGAAGCTTTCTTT. It yields the protein CASSRLPTGSETYTEAFF.

The chain links TRBV19 to TRBJ1-2; perhaps TRBD1 as D (6 bases). Trimming shortened V by 6 bases and J by 4 bases, and 9 bases separated the two germline ends. The CDR3 extends over 12 amino acids. Germline V lookup: CDR1 LNHDA, CDR2 SQIVND (reference sequence). For the CDR3, the DNA is TGTGCCAGTAGACCGACAGGCTATGGCTACACCTTC. It is translated as CASRPTGYGYTF.

This clone was counted ten times or more. This rearrangement joins TRBV11-3 to TRBJ2-3; D remains unclear. CDR3 length: 15 amino acids. The germline V gene has CDR1 SGHNT and CDR2 YENEEA. Deletions cut 2 bases from V and 0 bases from J, with 9 bases between. The CDR3: CASSLSLDSTDTQYF. The CDR3 nucleotides are TGTGCCAGCAGCTTATCTCTAGATAGCACAGATACGCAGTATTTT.

The rearrangement uses TRBV30 and TRBJ1-2; D remains unclear. Trimming took 0 bases from V and 5 from J, leaving 19 bases between them. Germline V gene data show CDR1 as GTSNPN and CDR2 as SVGIG (reference sequence). CDR3 length: 16 residues. CDR3 DNA sequence: TGTGCCTGGAGTGTACTTTCTAGGGAGCAGTTTTATGGCTACACCTTC. Translation: CAWSVLSREQFYGYTF.

The genes are TRBV5-1 and TRBJ2-1; tentative D call: TRBD1 (7 bases). V gave up 4 bases and J gave up 8 bases, with 19 bases separating them. The CDR3 loop spans 15 amino acids. Germline values: CDR1 SGHRS, CDR2 YFSETQ. This CDR3 reads CASSTTGDSFDEQFF. CDR3 sequence (DNA): TGCGCCAGCAGCACTACAGGGGACTCGTTCGATGAGCAGTTCTTC.

The rearrangement links TRBV14 to TRBJ2-5, with 12 bases matching TRBD2. With 0 bases clipped from V and 5 bases from J, the junction kept 7 bases outside the gene matches. CDR3 length: 17 amino acids. From germline, CDR1 is SGHDN and CDR2 FVKESK. The CDR3 DNA reads as TGTGCCAGCAGCCAAGATTTAGGACTAGCGGGAATGGAGACCCAGTACTTC. Its translation: CASSQDLGLAGMETQYF.

V and J are TRBV6-5 and TRBJ2-7; D is perhaps TRBD1 (7 bases). The CDR3 totals 15 residues. V was trimmed by 2 bases and J by 1 base, leaving 12 bases between them. CDR1 is MNHEY and CDR2 is SVGAGI in the germline V gene. DNA of the CDR3: TGTGCCAGCAGTTACAGCCAGGGGGGTTCCTACGAGCAGTACTTC. It is translated as CASSYSQGGSYEQYF.

The chain joins TRBV7-2 to TRBJ1-5; D gene ambiguous. V lost 5 bases to trimming and J lost 2 bases, with 10 bases between them. The CDR3 runs to 14 residues. Germline V gene data show CDR1 as SGHTA and CDR2 as FQGNSA. The CDR3 here is CASSDPGGNQPQHF. The CDR3 DNA reads TGTGCCAGCAGCGACCCCGGGGGCAATCAGCCCCAGCATTTT.

The chain joins TRBV19 to TRBJ1-1; perhaps TRBD1 as D (5 bases). Germline CDR1 and CDR2: LNHDA and SQIVND (reference sequence). The V gene lost 10 bases and the J gene lost 1 base, with 13 bases spanning the gap. There are 13 residues in the CDR3. In DNA form, the CDR3 reads TGTGCCACCGCCACAGGTCCGAACACTGAAGCTTTCTTT. As protein: CATATGPNTEAFF.

The chain uses TRBV18 and TRBJ1-1; tentatively, D is TRBD1 (5 bases). Trimming cost V 3 bases and J 7 bases, with 18 bases left between them. CDR1 and CDR2 (germline): KGHSH, LQKENI. CDR3 length: 15 amino acids. The CDR3 region is CASSPNKGKGGEAFF. As DNA, the CDR3 is TGTGCCAGCTCACCGAACAAGGGGAAGGGAGGTGAAGCTTTCTTT. The variable domain in full, with the rest retrieved from reference TRBV18 and TRBJ1-1, is NAGVMQNPRHLVRRRGQEARLRCSPMKGHSHVYWYRQLPEEGLKFMVYLQKENIIDESGMPKERFSAEFPKEGPSILRIQQVVRGDSAAYFCASSPNKGKGGEAFFGQGTRLTVV.

The V and J genes are TRBV5-1 and TRBJ2-1, with 7 bases that match TRBD2. CDR1 is SGHRS, CDR2 YFSETQ, per germline. The CDR3 is 14 amino acids. J gave up 5 bases and V 5 bases, and 7 bases lay outside the gene matches. The CDR3 coding sequence is TGCGCCAGCAGTGTGAACGGGAGGAACAATGAGCAGTTCTTC. Translated, it gives CASSVNGRNNEQFF.

This sequence joins TRBV5-1 and TRBJ2-7; 8 positions match TRBD2. V trimming: 3 bases; J trimming: 3 bases; junction bases outside the gene matches: 5. The CDR3 contains 14 residues. Germline values: CDR1 SGHRS, CDR2 YFSETQ. The CDR3 nucleotides are TGCGCCAGCAGCTACGGAAGCGGGAGCTACGAGCAGTACTTC. Translation: CASSYGSGSYEQYF.

This chain connects TRBV29-1 to TRBJ1-1; possibly TRBD1 for D (5 bases). Germline CDR1 SQVTM, CDR2 ANQGSEA. The CDR3 spans 12 residues. The chain's CDR3 is CTATGGGTEAFF. CDR3 nucleotides: TGCACCGCCACCGGGGGAGGAACTGAAGCTTTCTTT.

This chain connects TRBV6-5 to TRBJ2-4; D gene unclear. Trimming took 6 bases from V and 6 from J, leaving 15 bases between them. Germline values: CDR1 MNHEY, CDR2 SVGAGI. This CDR3 has 14 amino acids. This CDR3 reads CASSLDRLGNIQYF. CDR3 nucleotides: TGTGCCAGCAGCCTCGACCGACTGGGAAACATTCAGTACTTC.

The V gene is TRBV7-2, the J gene TRBJ1-3, with D unclear. The germline gives CDR1 SGHTA, CDR2 FQGNSA. CDR3 length: 13 residues. Trimming pared 5 bases from V and 7 bases from J, leaving 12 bases between. The CDR3 sequence: CASSQNRDNTIYF. DNA of the CDR3: TGTGCCAGCAGCCAAAACCGCGATAACACCATATATTTT.